This entry lists 17 T cell receptor beta chains sequenced from one sample in a study of T cell responses to AZD1222 COVID-19 vaccine. The table came from immunoSEQ multiplex PCR; TCRdb's copy has only in-frame clones and leaves some out. The data contain more than 95,000 clones, roughly 90% of them singletons. The input for sequencing was peripheral blood, taken on day 0 of MenACWY control vaccination. Every receptor here comes from an adult in good health.

This chain connects TRBV7-2 to TRBJ2-7; 7 bases align to TRBD2. The CDR3 covers 14 residues. V lost 6 bases, J lost 3 bases, and 8 bases stayed unmatched. The germline CDR1 and CDR2 sequences are SGHTA and FQGNSA. This CDR3 is CASSERGTVYEQYF. The CDR3 nucleotides read TGTGCCAGCAGTGAGCGGGGTACAGTCTACGAGCAGTACTTC.

About this clone itself: The germline gene is not matched at one end of the junction; a read error may be the cause. The chain joins TRBV9 to TRBJ1-3; no firm D call. CDR1 is SGDLS, CDR2 YYNGEE, per germline. The CDR3 is 13 amino acids. CDR3 coding DNA: TGTGCCAGCAGCGCGGATTATTATAAGGCGTTGAATTTT. It yields the protein CASSADYYKALNF.

The chain is built from TRBV13 and TRBJ1-1; D unresolved. This CDR3 has 12 amino acids. V dropped 5 bases and J dropped 4 bases, with 8 bases sitting between them. The germline V gene has CDR1 PRHDT and CDR2 FYEKMQ (reference sequence). The DNA for the CDR3 is TGTGCCAGCAGCCACAGAAGCACTGAAGCTTTCTTT. Amino acid sequence: CASSHRSTEAFF.

The V call is TRBV9, the J call TRBJ1-5, with no clear D. This CDR3 region has 14 residues. Germline-derived CDR1 and CDR2 are SGDLS and YYNGEE. V was pared by 0 bases and J by 9 bases, with 13 bases between. The CDR3 sequence: CASSVDGVAGPQHF. The CDR3 DNA reads as TGTGCCAGCAGCGTAGATGGGGTCGCGGGGCCCCAGCATTTT.

For the CDR3, the DNA is TGCAGTGCTAGTCGCGGGACAGGGGGCTCGGAGACCCAGTACTTC. Translated, it gives CSASRGTGGSETQYF. The chain uses TRBV20-1 and TRBJ2-5; 12 positions agree with TRBD1. With 3 bases clipped from V and 5 bases from J, the junction kept 7 bases outside the gene matches. Germline V gene data show CDR1 as DFQATT and CDR2 as SNEGSKA (reference sequence). The CDR3 extends over 15 amino acids.

The chain combines TRBV27 with TRBJ2-1, with TRBD2 as a possible D gene (6 bases). The CDR3 has 12 amino acids. The germline gives CDR1 MNHEY, CDR2 SMNVEV (reference sequence). Trimming took 3 bases from V and 10 from J, leaving 10 bases between them. The CDR3 region has the DNA TGTGCCAGCAGTTTTCCCCGGGGGGAGCAGTTCTTC. Its translation is CASSFPRGEQFF.

The chain carries TRBV3-1 (or the pseudogene TRBV3-2) and TRBJ1-1, with TRBD1 identical over 7 bases. After removal of 4 bases from V and 4 bases from J, the junction contained 12 bases not matched to a gene. The CDR3 extends over 16 amino acids. Per the germline V gene, CDR1 is LGHDT and CDR2 is YNNKEL (reference sequence). For the CDR3, the DNA is TGTGCCAGCAGCCGTATACTCAGGGGGAAGGGCACTGAAGCTTTCTTT. Its translation is CASSRILRGKGTEAFF.

This chain links TRBV6-5 with TRBJ1-3; the D gene is possibly TRBD1 (6 bases). Trimming stripped 4 bases from V and 3 bases from J, with 7 bases between. Germline V gene data show CDR1 as MNHEY and CDR2 as SVGAGI. The CDR3 runs 13 residues. The CDR3 nucleotides are TGTGCCAGCAGTTGGACAGTTGGAAACACCATATATTTT. Encoded protein: CASSWTVGNTIYF.

V usage is TRBV5-4 and J usage is TRBJ2-1, with TRBD1 as a possible D gene (6 bases). V shed 0 bases and J shed 14 bases, with 15 bases lying between them. Germline assignment: CDR1 SGHNT and CDR2 YYREEE (reference sequence). There are 13 residues in the CDR3. CDR3 bases: TGTGCCAGCAGCTTGGTGACAGGACCAAGGGAGTTCTTC. Translated, it gives CASSLVTGPREFF.

The chain recombines TRBV5-8 with TRBJ2-1; perhaps TRBD1 as D (5 bases). CDR1 and CDR2 from the germline V gene are SGHTS and YDEGEE. The CDR3 extends over 14 amino acids. V was shortened by 0 bases and J by 7 bases, with 11 bases between the two germline ends. CDR3 residues: CASSLGSGKNEQFF. CDR3 in DNA: TGTGCCAGCAGCTTGGGGTCAGGGAAGAATGAGCAGTTCTTC.

This chain uses TRBV5-1 with TRBJ2-7; no clear D gene. Per germline, CDR1 SGHRS and CDR2 YFSETQ. V lost 4 bases and J lost 0, with 8 bases in between. There are 13 residues in the CDR3. The DNA of the CDR3 is TGCGCCAGCAGCGAGGTTTCCTCCTACGAGCAGTACTTC. Translation: CASSEVSSYEQYF.

This clone was recorded only once. The chain links TRBV5-1 to TRBJ2-1; D perhaps matches TRBD1 (6 bases). The length of the CDR3 is 15 residues. Deletions cut 4 bases from V and 7 bases from J, with 18 bases between. Germline values: CDR1 SGHRS, CDR2 YFSETQ. CDR3 in amino acids: CASSQGTSIGNEQFF. In DNA form, the CDR3 reads TGCGCCAGCAGCCAGGGGACCTCAATCGGAAATGAGCAGTTCTTC.

The rearrangement joins TRBV7-9 to TRBJ1-1; D call uncertain. The CDR3 is 14 amino acids. Germline V gene data show CDR1 as SEHNR and CDR2 as FQNEAQ (reference sequence). The ends were cut back, 1 base at V and 0 bases at J, with 6 bases in the middle. CDR3 sequence reads: CASSLGTVNTEAFF. As DNA, the CDR3 is TGTGCCAGCAGCTTAGGTACGGTGAACACTGAAGCTTTCTTT.

The chain couples TRBV7-2 to TRBJ1-1, with a weak D call TRBD1 (5 bases). Trimming stripped 5 bases from V and 2 bases from J, with 9 bases between. The CDR3 runs 13 residues. Germline V gives CDR1 SGHTA, CDR2 FQGNSA. This CDR3 reads CASSGADNTEAFF. For the CDR3, the DNA is TGTGCCAGCAGCGGGGCAGATAACACTGAAGCTTTCTTT.

The gene calls are TRBV11-2 and TRBJ2-5; 9 nucleotides agree with TRBD2. The V and J ends lost 4 bases and 2 bases, in that order; junction bases with no gene match: 5. The germline CDR1 and CDR2 sequences are SGHAT and FQNNGV. The CDR3 has 15 amino acids. CDR3 residues: CASSYGSGGQETQYF. Here the CDR3 DNA reads TGTGCCAGCAGCTATGGTAGCGGGGGACAAGAGACCCAGTACTTC. Filled out from reference TRBV11-2 and TRBJ2-5, the complete variable domain reads EAGVAQSPRYKIIEKRQSVAFWCNPISGHATLYWYQQILGQGPKLLIQFQNNGVVDDSQLPKDRFSAERLKGVDSTLKIQPAKLEDSAVYLCASSYGSGGQETQYFGPGTRLLVL.

The chain couples TRBV6-2 or TRBV6-3 to TRBJ1-2; perhaps TRBD1 as D (5 bases). Per germline, CDR1 MNHEY and CDR2 SVGEGT. The V end was cut by 2 bases, the J end by 5 bases, with 9 bases between. The CDR3 consists of 13 residues. The CDR3 here is CASSYAPGYGYTF. In DNA form, the CDR3 reads TGTGCCAGCAGTTACGCCCCAGGGTATGGCTACACCTTC.

The chain couples TRBV5-1 to TRBJ1-5; D gene ambiguous. The CDR3 spans 17 residues. Per the germline V gene, CDR1 is SGHRS and CDR2 is YFSETQ. V was clipped by 5 bases and J by 6 bases, with 24 bases between them. CDR3 bases: TGCGCCAGCAGTGAAGCCGCGCAGGACTTTGGAGGTCAGCCCCAGCATTTT. Its protein product is CASSEAAQDFGGQPQHF.